The 21 T cell receptor beta chains below were found in one sample sequenced in a study of T cell repertoires in cytomegalovirus infection. TCRdb recomputed calls from the reads with MiXCR, one row per CDR3 protein. The sample consists of approximately 990,000 distinct CDR3 sequences, approximately 31% of them appearing once. These TCRs' antigens remain unknown. Sequencing used cultured CD8+ T cells from PBMCs, obtained from culture after CMV antigen stimulation. The origin of the receptors is a human donor in good health (CMV status not recorded). Some clones in this sample may be carry-over from other donors' samples.

The chain recombines TRBV5-1 with TRBJ1-1; 8 positions match TRBD1. V trimming: 0 bases; J trimming: 4 bases; junction bases outside the gene matches: 5. This CDR3 contains 15 residues. Germline CDR1 is SGHRS and CDR2 is YFSETQ. This chain's CDR3 is CASSLGWTGITEAFF. CDR3 nucleotide sequence: TGCGCCAGCAGCTTGGGCTGGACAGGGATCACTGAAGCTTTCTTT.

This clonotype turned up a few times. The J gene is TRBJ1-1, the V gene TRBV29-1; D might be TRBD1 (5 bases). CDR1 is SQVTM and CDR2 is ANQGSEA in the germline V gene. V was trimmed by 8 bases and J by 7 bases, leaving 17 bases between them. The length of the CDR3 is 12 residues. CDR3 bases: TGCAGCACTGAGGGACGGGAGCTTGAAGCTTTCTTT. Its protein is CSTEGRELEAFF.

The chain combines TRBV6-6 with TRBJ1-2; TRBD1 might be the D (5 bases). The CDR3 contains 16 residues. Germline V gene data show CDR1 as MNHNY and CDR2 as SVGAGI (reference sequence). The V end lost 0 bases, the J end lost 3 bases, and 14 bases lay between the germline ends. CDR3 nucleotide sequence: TGTGCCAGCAGTTACTCGCTGGGGGGGACCGACTATGGCTACACCTTC. Its translation: CASSYSLGGTDYGYTF.

With respect to this clonotype: Given a much more abundant clone one base away, this may be a read error. The chain employs TRBV7-2 and TRBJ2-5; D tentatively fits TRBD1 or TRBD2 (6 bases each). CDR3 length: 14 residues. Germline loops: CDR1 SGHTA, CDR2 FQGNSA. The CDR3 reads CASSPGGPQETQNF. In nucleotides, the CDR3 is TGTGCCAGCAGCCCTGGGGGGCCCCAAGAGACCCAGAACTTC.

CDR3 bases: TGTGCCAGCACCAACCACTGGGGGACAGTTAGCGGGGAGCTGTTTTTT. This gives the protein CASTNHWGTVSGELFF. The chain employs TRBV6-1 and TRBJ2-2; 7 bases match TRBD1. The CDR3 length is 16 residues. The germline V gene has CDR1 MNHNS and CDR2 SASEGT. The V and J ends lost 7 bases and 7 bases, in that order; junction bases with no gene match: 15.

This clonotype turned up a few times. The chain links TRBV7-9 to TRBJ2-5; tentative D call: TRBD1 (6 bases). V was pared by 1 base and J by 4 bases, with 7 bases between. This CDR3 has 13 residues. Germline CDR1 is SEHNR and CDR2 is FQNEAQ (reference sequence). CDR3 DNA: TGTGCCAGCAGCTTAGAGACAGGAGAGACCCAGTACTTC. It encodes CASSLETGETQYF.

This clonotype was seen a handful of times. This chain joins TRBV6-2 or TRBV6-3 and TRBJ2-2; 8 positions agree with TRBD1. The length of the CDR3 is 14 residues. Looked up from germline, CDR1 is MNHEY and CDR2 is SVGEGT. V trimming: 3 bases; J trimming: 7 bases; junction bases outside the gene matches: 4. CDR3 sequence: CASSYRTGIGELFF. In DNA, the CDR3 is TGTGCCAGCAGTTATCGGACAGGGATCGGGGAGCTGTTTTTT.

This clonotype has just a few counts. V is TRBV7-6 and J is TRBJ2-7; perhaps TRBD2 as D (6 bases). CDR1 is SGHVS, CDR2 FNYEAQ, per germline. CDR3 length: 14 amino acids. V lost 0 bases to trimming and J lost 7 bases, with 13 bases between them. The CDR3 reads CASSLAVGAGEQYF. The DNA for the CDR3 is TGTGCCAGCAGCTTAGCTGTGGGTGCGGGGGAGCAGTACTTC. The whole variable domain, remainder taken from reference TRBV7-6 and TRBJ2-7, is GAGVSQSPRYKVTKRGQDVALRCDPISGHVSLYWYRQALGQGPEFLTYFNYEAQQDKSGLPNDRFSAERPEGSISTLTIQRTEQRDSAMYRCASSLAVGAGEQYFGPGTRLTVT.

The chain joins TRBV5-6 to TRBJ2-1; no firm D call. The CDR3 has 15 amino acids. Trimming removed 4 bases at V and 6 bases at J, with 17 bases between. CDR1 SGHDT and CDR2 YYEEEE come from the germline V gene. DNA for the CDR3: TGTGCCAGCAGCCACCCTCAATTAGGCGTCAATGAGCAGTTCTTC. Translated: CASSHPQLGVNEQFF. The entire variable domain, with the rest obtained from reference TRBV5-6 and TRBJ2-1, is as follows: DAGVTQSPTHLIKTRGQQVTLRCSPKSGHDTVSWYQQALGQGPQFIFQYYEEEERQRGNFPDRFSGHQFPNYSSELNVNALLLGDSALYLCASSHPQLGVNEQFFGPGTRLTVL.

This clonotype was seen just once. This chain connects TRBV6-2 or TRBV6-3 to TRBJ2-7, with TRBD2 as a possible D gene (5 bases). Germline assignment: CDR1 MNHEY and CDR2 SVGEGT. The CDR3 consists of 14 residues. CDR3 amino acids: CANSWSSPGNEQYV. The CDR3 DNA reads as TGTGCCAACAGTTGGTCATCCCCCGGGAACGAGCAGTACGTC.

The genes are TRBV29-1 and TRBJ2-1; 7 nucleotides line up with TRBD1. This CDR3 has 14 amino acids. V was pared by 7 bases and J by 0 bases, with 6 bases of the junction left unmatched. From germline, CDR1 is SQVTM and CDR2 ANQGSEA. CDR3 in amino acids: CSAQAGGSYNEQFF. CDR3 sequence (DNA): TGCAGCGCTCAGGCAGGGGGCTCCTACAATGAGCAGTTCTTC.

Only a few counts were recorded for this clonotype. This chain uses TRBV11-1 with TRBJ2-6; 9 bases fit TRBD1. The V gene end was trimmed by 6 bases and the J gene end by 2 bases; junction bases not matched to a gene: 5. The CDR3 has 16 amino acids. Germline values: CDR1 SGHAT, CDR2 FQDESV (reference sequence). CDR3: CASRLQGAPGANVLTF. Written as DNA, the CDR3 is TGTGCCAGCAGACTACAGGGGGCGCCTGGGGCCAACGTCCTGACTTTC.

The J gene is TRBJ2-5, the V gene TRBV6-5, with D possibly being TRBD1 (5 bases). The ends were cut back, 2 bases at V and 7 bases at J, with 14 bases in the middle. Germline CDR1 and CDR2: MNHEY and SVGAGI. The CDR3 covers 14 residues. The CDR3 region is CASSYIQGFRTQYF. Written as DNA, the CDR3 is TGTGCCAGCAGTTACATTCAGGGTTTTCGGACCCAGTACTTC.

This clonotype was recorded a few times. The rearrangement joins TRBV27 to TRBJ2-1, with D unclear. V was cut by 5 bases and J by 6 bases, with 11 bases left in between. Germline V gene data show CDR1 as MNHEY and CDR2 as SMNVEV (reference sequence). This CDR3 is 13 amino acids long. CDR3 residues: CASSILALNEQFF. CDR3 DNA: TGTGCCAGCAGTATCCTGGCCCTCAATGAGCAGTTCTTC.

About this clonotype: A junction boundary mismatches the germline segment, possibly from a read error. The CDR3 coding sequence is TGTGCCACCGGTGAAGTCAGCCCGGGGGGACCTCTTTACAATGAGCAGTTCTTC. Translating gives CATGEVSPGGPLYNEQFF. V and J are TRBV24-1 and TRBJ2-1, with 7 bases matching TRBD2. Germline CDR1 reads KGHDR; CDR2 reads SFDVKD. This CDR3 region has 18 residues.

This clonotype was observed a few times. The chain carries TRBV29-1 and TRBJ1-3; D uncertain. Germline V gene lookup returns CDR1 SQVTM and CDR2 ANQGSEA. The CDR3 loop spans 12 amino acids. V lost 0 bases and J lost 4, with 4 bases in between. The CDR3 coding sequence is TGCAGCGTTGAAGAGCTGGGAAACACCATATATTTT. This translates into CSVEELGNTIYF.

This clonotype occurred once. The chain joins TRBV7-6 to TRBJ2-5; D gene uncertain. V lost 2 bases and J lost 0, with 19 bases in between. The CDR3 consists of 18 residues. The germline CDR1 and CDR2 sequences are SGHVS and FNYEAQ. The CDR3 nucleotides are TGTGCCAGCAGCTTAATCGTCTCGAGAGAGAGGTACCAAGAGACCCAGTACTTC. This codes for CASSLIVSRERYQETQYF. The full variable domain, in which reference TRBV7-6 and TRBJ2-5 provide the parts outside the CDR3, is GAGVSQSPRYKVTKRGQDVALRCDPISGHVSLYWYRQALGQGPEFLTYFNYEAQQDKSGLPNDRFSAERPEGSISTLTIQRTEQRDSAMYRCASSLIVSRERYQETQYFGPGTRLLVL.

This clonotype was detected a few times. The rearrangement uses TRBV7-6 and TRBJ2-7; D uncertain. The V end was cut by 5 bases, the J end by 6 bases, with 17 bases between. CDR1 is SGHVS and CDR2 is FNYEAQ in the germline V gene. The CDR3 is 14 amino acids. The CDR3 sequence is CASSPLSRVAEQYF. The CDR3 region has the DNA TGTGCCAGCAGCCCTCTCAGCAGAGTTGCCGAGCAGTACTTC.

This clonotype was recorded once. The gene calls are TRBV2 and TRBJ2-1; 8 nucleotides agree with TRBD1. CDR3 length: 13 residues. Per the germline V gene, CDR1 is SNHLY and CDR2 is FYNNEI. V lost 10 bases, J lost 6 bases, and 8 bases stayed unmatched. Here the CDR3 reads CANRSRGPNEQFF. CDR3 bases: TGTGCCAACAGGAGCAGGGGGCCCAATGAGCAGTTCTTC.

This clonotype came up a few times. The chain combines TRBV2 with TRBJ2-2, with D possibly called TRBD1 or TRBD2 (5 bases each). Looked up from germline, CDR1 is SNHLY and CDR2 is FYNNEI. Trimming took 8 bases from V and 2 from J, leaving 15 bases between them. There are 15 residues in the CDR3. CDR3 nucleotide sequence: TGTGCCAGCCTGGAGGAAGACAGAAACACCGGGGAGCTGTTTTTT. Amino acid sequence: CASLEEDRNTGELFF.

The chain uses TRBV20-1 and TRBJ2-5; D is possibly TRBD1 (5 bases). CDR3 length: 15 amino acids. Trimming took 0 bases from V and 2 from J, leaving 13 bases between them. Germline V gives CDR1 DFQATT, CDR2 SNEGSKA (reference sequence). Written as DNA, the CDR3 is TGCAGTGCTAGAGAATCGACAGTGGTACAAGAGACCCAGTACTTC. It encodes CSARESTVVQETQYF.